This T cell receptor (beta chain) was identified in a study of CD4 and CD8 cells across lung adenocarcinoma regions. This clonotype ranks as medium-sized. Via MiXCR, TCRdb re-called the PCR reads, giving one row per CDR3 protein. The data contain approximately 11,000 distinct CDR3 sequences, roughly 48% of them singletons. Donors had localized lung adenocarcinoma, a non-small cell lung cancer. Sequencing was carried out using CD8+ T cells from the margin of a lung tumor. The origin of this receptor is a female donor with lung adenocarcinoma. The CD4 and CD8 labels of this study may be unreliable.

CDR3 region: CASSLTDSGFEQYF. CDR3 DNA: TGTGCCAGCAGCTTAACGGACTCAGGGTTCGAGCAGTACTTC. The gene calls are TRBV11-2 and TRBJ2-1; tentatively, D is TRBD1 or TRBD2 (5 bases each). The J call is in doubt because the DNA end fits TRBJ2-7 better. Germline values: CDR1 SGHAT, CDR2 FQNNGV. This CDR3 has 14 residues.